The next 8 T cell receptor beta chains were all read from a single sample in a study of CD8+ T cells in alopecia areata. After isolation, RNA underwent reverse transcription to generate cDNA as the sequencing template. Libraries were prepared by immunoSEQ multiplex PCR; TCRdb keeps only in-frame clonotypes and omits some of them. The sample carries around 140,000 clones, roughly half recorded once. Sequences were derived from CD4+ T cells sorted from blood, sampled at week 0. These TCRs come from a human donor with alopecia areata.

This clone was counted only a few times. The rearrangement joins TRBV5-1 to TRBJ1-5, with unresolved D. CDR3 size: 14 residues. V was trimmed by 1 base and J by 5 bases, leaving 10 bases between them. CDR1 SGHRS and CDR2 YFSETQ come from the germline V gene. The DNA for the CDR3 is TGCGCCAGCAGCTTGTCAGGAACCGATCAGCCCCAGCATTTT. Amino acid sequence: CASSLSGTDQPQHF.

This chain joins TRBV9 and TRBJ1-2; no reliable D call. The CDR3 extends over 14 amino acids. V lost 4 bases, J lost 5 bases, and 15 bases lay in between. The germline V gene has CDR1 SGDLS and CDR2 YYNGEE. The CDR3 region is CASSRRTGYYGYTF. DNA for the CDR3: TGTGCCAGCAGCAGACGGACGGGATATTATGGCTACACCTTC.

The chain joins TRBV25-1 to TRBJ1-2, with D perhaps TRBD1 (6 bases). V lost 8 bases, J lost 7 bases, and 20 bases lay in between. Germline lookup yields CDR1 MGHDK and CDR2 SYGVNS. The CDR3 is 14 amino acids. CDR3 nucleotide sequence: TGTGCCAGCGGGGGAACGGGACAAGGGTCTGGCTACACCTTC. Amino acids: CASGGTGQGSGYTF.

V is TRBV29-1 and J is TRBJ2-5, with 14 bases fitting TRBD2. Germline values: CDR1 SQVTM, CDR2 ANQGSEA. This CDR3 spans 15 amino acids. V lost 6 bases to trimming and J lost 5 bases; unmatched junction nucleotides: 8. The CDR3 loop reads CSVGPRLAGGETQYF. The DNA of the CDR3 is TGCAGCGTCGGCCCCCGACTAGCGGGAGGGGAGACCCAGTACTTC.

This clone was seen only a few times. This chain joins TRBV5-1 and TRBJ1-1, with TRBD1 matching over 7 bases. From germline, CDR1 is SGHRS and CDR2 YFSETQ. The trim removed 4 bases at V and 2 bases at J, leaving 8 bases unmatched. CDR3 length: 15 residues. This CDR3 reads CASSGDRAINTEAFF. The CDR3, as DNA: TGCGCCAGCAGCGGCGACAGGGCAATTAACACTGAAGCTTTCTTT.

The count of this clone is one. The J gene is TRBJ2-3, the V gene TRBV29-1; no definite D call. This CDR3 has 12 amino acids. The V end was cut by 3 bases, the J end by 0 bases, with 4 bases between. From germline, CDR1 is SQVTM and CDR2 ANQGSEA. The CDR3 spells CSVDQSTDTQYF. The CDR3 DNA sequence: TGCAGCGTTGACCAGAGCACAGATACGCAGTATTTT.

CDR3 sequence: CASSWFQYSLGGAHTYEQYF. CDR3 DNA sequence: TGTGCCAGCAGTTGGTTTCAGTACTCTTTGGGGGGAGCCCATACCTACGAGCAGTACTTC. The chain uses TRBV27 and TRBJ2-7; D perhaps matches TRBD2 (6 bases). Trimming took 4 bases from V and 2 from J, leaving 30 bases between them. CDR3 length equals 20 residues. Germline CDR1 reads MNHEY; CDR2 reads SMNVEV (reference sequence).

J is TRBJ2-7 and V is TRBV25-1; D might be TRBD2 (6 bases). CDR1 is MGHDK and CDR2 is SYGVNS in the germline V gene. The germline V and J ends were trimmed by 3 bases and 6 bases, with 15 bases remaining between them. The CDR3 covers 14 residues. The CDR3 DNA reads as TGTGCCAGCAGTGACTTAGTGGAGGGCGCCGAGCAGTACTTC. Its translation is CASSDLVEGAEQYF.